A single sample is the source of the 28 T cell receptor beta chains below, sequenced in a study of siplizumab effects on memory and regulatory T cells. Sequencing was performed with immunoSEQ multiplex PCR; in TCRdb, only in-frame clones are kept and a portion is missing. This sample yields approximately 92,000 clones, of which about 93% are seen a single time; around 1.5% belongs to the top ten. The sequenced sample consisted of non-Treg CD4+ T cells sorted from blood. These receptors were collected from a human donor in good health.

Note on this clone: Within the sample, other DNA sequences also encode this same CDR3. The V gene is TRBV7-3, the J gene TRBJ2-3; possibly TRBD1 for D (5 bases). The CDR3 consists of 15 residues. Per the germline V gene, CDR1 is SGHTA and CDR2 is FQGTGA. V lost 5 bases, J lost 1 base, and 13 bases lay in between. In DNA, the CDR3 is TGTGCCAGCAGCCCAGGGCAGGGTGGCACAGATACGCAGTATTTT. It encodes CASSPGQGGTDTQYF.

V and J are TRBV11-1 and TRBJ1-2, with a weak D call TRBD1 (5 bases). The germline CDR1 and CDR2 sequences are SGHAT and FQDESV (reference sequence). V lost 5 bases and J lost 2, with 18 bases in between. CDR3 length: 16 residues. Here the CDR3 reads CASSLRPGRLNYGYTF. Written as DNA, the CDR3 is TGTGCCAGCAGCCTCCGCCCGGGACGCCTAAACTATGGCTACACCTTC.

The chain combines TRBV7-7 with TRBJ2-1; D is undetermined. The CDR3 spans 16 residues. Germline assignment: CDR1 SSHAT and CDR2 FNYEAQ (reference sequence). V lost 1 base, J lost 0 bases, and 10 bases lay in between. CDR3 region: CASSLGSHSSYNEQFF. DNA of the CDR3: TGTGCCAGCAGCTTAGGGTCCCACAGCTCCTACAATGAGCAGTTCTTC. The full variable domain, in which reference TRBV7-7 and TRBJ2-1 provide the parts outside the CDR3, is GAGVSQSPRYKVTKRGQDVTLRCDPISSHATLYWYQQALGQGPEFLTYFNYEAQPDKSGLPSDRFSAERPEGSISTLTIQRTEQRDSAMYRCASSLGSHSSYNEQFFGPGTRLTVL.

The chain employs TRBV5-4 and TRBJ2-2; 8 positions agree with TRBD2. V was clipped by 4 bases and J by 5 bases; unmatched bases: 10. Germline assignment: CDR1 SGHNT and CDR2 YYREEE (reference sequence). This CDR3 has 16 residues. CDR3: CASSAPGLGSTGELFF. The DNA for the CDR3 is TGTGCCAGCAGCGCACCGGGACTAGGCTCGACCGGGGAGCTGTTTTTT.

The chain joins TRBV7-2 to TRBJ1-5; D may be TRBD1 (5 bases). Per germline, CDR1 SGHTA and CDR2 FQGNSA. V was pared by 4 bases and J by 5 bases, with 12 bases between. The CDR3 loop spans 14 amino acids. CDR3: CASSSGDGYQPQHF. CDR3 bases: TGTGCCAGCAGCTCCGGGGACGGCTATCAGCCCCAGCATTTT.

The chain links TRBV5-1 to TRBJ1-2; D possibly corresponds to TRBD1 (6 bases). V gave up 0 bases and J gave up 4 bases, with 16 bases separating them. Germline V gene sequence: CDR1 SGHRS, CDR2 YFSETQ. This CDR3 region has 16 residues. As DNA, the CDR3 is TGCGCCAGCAGCTTGGTAAGGACAGCCTTCCTCTATGGCTACACCTTC. Protein product: CASSLVRTAFLYGYTF.

This clone has a single count. The chain recombines TRBV27 with TRBJ2-1; D is possibly TRBD2 (6 bases). Germline CDR1 reads MNHEY; CDR2 reads SMNVEV (reference sequence). Between the trimmed V and J ends, which lost 3 bases and 4 bases, there was a span of 13 bases. This CDR3 spans 15 amino acids. CDR3 nucleotide sequence: TGTGCCAGCAGTTTGGGCGGGACCCGATACAATGAGCAGTTCTTC. Its protein is CASSLGGTRYNEQFF.

The chain uses TRBV7-2 and TRBJ2-7; D could derive from TRBD1 or TRBD2 (5 bases each). Germline V gives CDR1 SGHTA, CDR2 FQGNSA. V was shortened by 0 bases and J by 6 bases, with 15 bases between the two germline ends. The CDR3 loop spans 15 amino acids. The CDR3 nucleotides are TGTGCCAGCAGCTTAGCGCTCGGCCGGGGCCTCGAGCAGTACTTC. The encoded protein is CASSLALGRGLEQYF.

The chain uses TRBV7-8 and TRBJ1-4, with TRBD1 matching over 9 bases. CDR1 and CDR2 from the germline V gene are SGHVS and FQNEAQ. Losses at the gene ends were 2 bases for V and 5 bases for J; bases not matched to a gene: 3. This CDR3 has 15 residues. In nucleotides, the CDR3 is TGTGCCAGCAGCTTAAGGGGACAGGGAAATGAAAAACTGTTTTTT. This gives the protein CASSLRGQGNEKLFF.

The chain combines TRBV28 with TRBJ1-5; D gene ambiguous. Trimming shortened V by 5 bases and J by 9 bases, and 14 bases separated the two germline ends. The CDR3 runs to 13 residues. From germline, CDR1 is MDHEN and CDR2 SYDVKM. The DNA for the CDR3 is TGTGCCAGCAGTGGGTCGGTCAGGCCGCCCCAGCATTTT. Encoded protein: CASSGSVRPPQHF.

The chain employs TRBV5-4 and TRBJ1-4; no definite D call. The CDR3 loop spans 14 amino acids. Germline assignment: CDR1 SGHNT and CDR2 YYREEE (reference sequence). V lost 3 bases to trimming and J lost 10 bases, with 16 bases between them. In nucleotides, the CDR3 is TGTGCCAGCAGCTCCGGGAGCTCGTATGGAAAACTGTTTTTT. Translation gives CASSSGSSYGKLFF.

The chain couples TRBV9 to TRBJ1-1; no firm D call. The CDR3 contains 14 residues. Trimming removed 1 base from V and 1 base from J, with 8 bases in between. Per the germline V gene, CDR1 is SGDLS and CDR2 is YYNGEE. CDR3 sequence (DNA): TGTGCCAGCAGCGTATTAGGGCAGAACACTGAAGCTTTCTTT. As protein: CASSVLGQNTEAFF.

Only a few counts were recorded for this clone. The chain links TRBV5-1 to TRBJ2-2, with unresolved D. Germline assignment: CDR1 SGHRS and CDR2 YFSETQ. This CDR3 contains 13 residues. Trimming left V 1 base short and J 6 bases short, with 7 bases between. This CDR3 is CASSLQDPGELFF. The CDR3 bases are TGCGCCAGCAGCTTGCAGGACCCCGGGGAGCTGTTTTTT.

The chain links TRBV20-1 to TRBJ2-1, with no clear D. CDR1 and CDR2 from the germline V gene are DFQATT and SNEGSKA (reference sequence). The CDR3 sequence is 10 residues long. V lost 7 bases, J lost 12 bases, and 13 bases lay in between. In DNA form, the CDR3 reads TGCAGTGGAATGTTGGTCGGGCAGTTCTTC. It translates to CSGMLVGQFF.

This rearrangement joins TRBV7-4 to TRBJ1-1; 7 bases map to TRBD1. The junction had 1 base not matched to a gene; V was cut back by 3 bases and J by 3 bases. Germline values: CDR1 SGHVT, CDR2 SQSDAQ. This CDR3 contains 13 residues. DNA for the CDR3: TGTGCCAGCAGCTTTCAGGGGGACACTGAAGCTTTCTTT. This codes for CASSFQGDTEAFF.

There are a few counts of this clone. The chain recombines TRBV28 with TRBJ2-2, with 8 positions matching TRBD2. V was pared by 10 bases and J by 7 bases, with 11 bases of the junction left unmatched. The CDR3 sequence is 14 residues long. The germline gives CDR1 MDHEN, CDR2 SYDVKM. This chain's CDR3 is CATFIRGGRGELFF. The CDR3 coding sequence is TGTGCCACCTTTATCCGGGGGGGACGCGGGGAGCTGTTTTTT. Full variable domain (remainder filled in from reference TRBV28 and TRBJ2-2): DVKVTQSSRYLVKRTGEKVFLECVQDMDHENMFWYRQDPGLGLRLIYFSYDVKMKEKGDIPEGYSVSREKKERFSLILESASTNQTSMYLCATFIRGGRGELFFGEGSRLTVL.

This chain links TRBV29-1 with TRBJ2-7, with TRBD2 matching 10 bases. V gave up 4 bases and J gave up 5 bases; unmatched junction bases: 17. The germline CDR1 and CDR2 sequences are SQVTM and ANQGSEA. This CDR3 spans 17 amino acids. The CDR3 nucleotides are TGCAGCGTTGGCGGGGGCATCCCTAGCGGGAGCTTCAACGAGCAGTACTTC. Translated: CSVGGGIPSGSFNEQYF.

This chain connects TRBV15 to TRBJ1-1; D call uncertain. Trimming took off 0 bases at V and 8 bases at J, with 16 bases between the two ends. The CDR3 totals 15 residues. Germline V gene lookup returns CDR1 LNHNV and CDR2 YYDKDF (reference sequence). CDR3 sequence reads: CATSRDLGTSPEAFF. The CDR3 DNA sequence: TGTGCCACCAGCAGAGATTTGGGTACGTCACCCGAAGCTTTCTTT.

The gene calls are TRBV9 and TRBJ2-1; D possibly uses TRBD1 or TRBD2 (5 bases each). The CDR3 is 12 amino acids. V was cut by 7 bases and J by 0 bases, with 5 bases left in between. The germline V gene encodes CDR1 SGDLS and CDR2 YYNGEE. The CDR3 DNA is TGTGCCAGCGGGGGCTCCTACAATGAGCAGTTCTTC. Protein: CASGGSYNEQFF.

The chain links TRBV30 to TRBJ1-3; no reliable D call. The V gene's germline CDR1 is GTSNPN and CDR2 SVGIG (reference sequence). The CDR3 loop spans 15 amino acids. Trimming removed 0 bases at V and 0 bases at J, with 9 bases between. CDR3 in amino acids: CAWSVRRDSGNTIYF. The DNA for the CDR3 is TGTGCCTGGAGTGTACGGCGGGACTCTGGAAACACCATATATTTT.

This clone was counted between two and nine times. This sequence joins TRBV28 and TRBJ1-1; no clear D. The germline V gene has CDR1 MDHEN and CDR2 SYDVKM. Trimming took 6 bases from V and 5 from J, leaving 19 bases between them. This CDR3 has 15 residues. The DNA for the CDR3 is TGTGCCAGCAGCCATTCAGTCGTCGGTGAAACTGAAGCTTTCTTT. Translation: CASSHSVVGETEAFF.

V is TRBV30 and J is TRBJ1-5, with D perhaps TRBD1 (6 bases). Germline loops: CDR1 GTSNPN, CDR2 SVGIG (reference sequence). V lost 4 bases, J lost 4 bases, and 11 bases lay in between. The CDR3 is 13 amino acids. This CDR3 is CAWKGQGNQPQHF. Here the CDR3 DNA reads TGTGCCTGGAAAGGTCAGGGGAATCAGCCCCAGCATTTT.

The CDR3 DNA reads TGTGCCAGTAGTAAGTTGGCGGATCAACAAGAGACCCAGTACTTC. Its translation is CASSKLADQQETQYF. The rearrangement links TRBV19 to TRBJ2-5; D call uncertain. Germline V gene sequence: CDR1 LNHDA, CDR2 SQIVND (reference sequence). The V gene lost 4 bases and the J gene lost 2 bases, with 14 bases spanning the gap. This CDR3 contains 15 residues.

The rearrangement joins TRBV15 to TRBJ1-3; D gene ambiguous. The CDR3 spans 15 residues. The ends were cut back, 5 bases at V and 0 bases at J, with 11 bases in the middle. CDR1 LNHNV and CDR2 YYDKDF come from the germline V gene (reference sequence). CDR3 loop: CATSRGFGSGNTIYF. CDR3 nucleotide sequence: TGTGCCACCAGCCGAGGGTTCGGCTCTGGAAACACCATATATTTT.

The rearrangement uses TRBV4-1 and TRBJ1-4; D may be TRBD1 (5 bases). Deletions cut 7 bases from V and 7 bases from J, with 16 bases between. The CDR3 length is 14 residues. Germline lookup yields CDR1 MGHRA and CDR2 YSYEKL. The CDR3 spells CASKSTKGSEKLFF. The CDR3 region has the DNA TGCGCCAGCAAATCGACAAAGGGGAGTGAAAAACTGTTTTTT.

The chain carries TRBV4-1 and TRBJ2-1, with 11 positions matching TRBD2. The V segment lost 0 bases and the J segment 6 bases; nucleotides outside the gene matches: 7. Germline assignment: CDR1 MGHRA and CDR2 YSYEKL. CDR3 size: 17 residues. Here the CDR3 reads CASSQDVVAGGLNEQFF. In nucleotides, the CDR3 is TGCGCCAGCAGCCAAGATGTCGTAGCGGGAGGGCTCAATGAGCAGTTCTTC.

The chain is built from TRBV4-2 and TRBJ2-1, with no clear D. This CDR3 comprises 15 residues. Trimming pared 0 bases from V and 6 bases from J, leaving 12 bases between. The germline V gene has CDR1 LGHNA and CDR2 YNFKEQ. The CDR3 protein is CASSQETQWGNEQFF. DNA of the CDR3: TGTGCCAGCAGCCAAGAAACCCAATGGGGCAATGAGCAGTTCTTC.

This chain joins TRBV5-1 and TRBJ1-1; 12 bases line up with TRBD1. The CDR3 has 17 residues. V gave up 5 bases and J gave up 1 base; unmatched junction bases: 9. Germline assignment: CDR1 SGHRS and CDR2 YFSETQ. The CDR3: CASSLNPGQGANTEAFF. The CDR3 nucleotides are TGCGCCAGCAGTCTTAACCCGGGACAGGGGGCGAACACTGAAGCTTTCTTT.